This T cell receptor (beta chain) is from a study of blood T cell repertoires in COVID-19. The overall study: The United States, Italy and Spain supplied acute and convalescent COVID-19 samples. The analysed material was cDNA or gDNA that came from T cells, B-cell-depleted T cells, or PBMCs.

The germline V gene has CDR1 MDHEN and CDR2 SYDVKM. This CDR3 is built from 15 residues. Between the trimmed V and J ends, which lost 0 bases and 2 bases, there was a span of 11 bases. Libraries were prepared by immunoSEQ multiplex PCR; TCRdb keeps only in-frame clonotypes and omits some of them. This table has about 400,000 clones, approximately 87% appearing once. The material sequenced was PBMCs or T cells enriched from blood (not recorded which). The chain uses TRBV28 and TRBJ2-7; a possible D gene is TRBD2 (6 bases). The receptor comes from a man in his forties in a cohort exposed to, infected with or recovered from COVID-19 (not recorded which). The CDR3 region has the DNA TGTGCCAGCAGTTTATGGGTTAGCGGCACCTACGAGCAGTACTTC. Translation gives CASSLWVSGTYEQYF.